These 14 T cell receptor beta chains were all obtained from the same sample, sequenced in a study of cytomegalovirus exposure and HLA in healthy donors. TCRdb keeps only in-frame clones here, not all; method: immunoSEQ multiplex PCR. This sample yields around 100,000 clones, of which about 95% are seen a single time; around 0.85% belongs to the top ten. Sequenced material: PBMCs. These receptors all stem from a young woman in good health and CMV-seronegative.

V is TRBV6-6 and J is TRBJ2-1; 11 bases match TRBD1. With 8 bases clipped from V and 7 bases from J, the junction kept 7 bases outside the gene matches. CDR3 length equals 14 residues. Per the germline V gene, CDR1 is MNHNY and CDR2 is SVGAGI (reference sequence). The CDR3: CASRWGQGENEQFF. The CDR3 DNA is TGTGCCAGCCGGTGGGGACAGGGGGAAAATGAGCAGTTCTTC.

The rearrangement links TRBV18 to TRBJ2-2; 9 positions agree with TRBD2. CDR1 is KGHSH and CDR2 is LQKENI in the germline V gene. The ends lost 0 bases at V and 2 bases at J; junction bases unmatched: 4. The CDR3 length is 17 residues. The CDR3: CASSPPGLAGNTGELFF. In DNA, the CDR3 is TGTGCCAGCTCACCACCGGGACTAGCCGGCAACACCGGGGAGCTGTTTTTT.

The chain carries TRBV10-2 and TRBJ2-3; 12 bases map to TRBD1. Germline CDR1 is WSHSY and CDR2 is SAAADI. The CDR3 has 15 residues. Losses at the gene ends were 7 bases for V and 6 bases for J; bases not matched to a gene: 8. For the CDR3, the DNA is TGCGCCAGCATTGGGGACAGGGGGCCCGGGGATACGCAGTATTTT. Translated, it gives CASIGDRGPGDTQYF.

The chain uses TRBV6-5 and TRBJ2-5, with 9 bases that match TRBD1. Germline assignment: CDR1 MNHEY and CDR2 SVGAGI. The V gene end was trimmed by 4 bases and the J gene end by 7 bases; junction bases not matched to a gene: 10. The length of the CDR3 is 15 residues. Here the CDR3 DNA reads TGTGCCAGCAGTTCGGGACAGGGCCCACAGGGGACCCAGTACTTC. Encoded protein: CASSSGQGPQGTQYF.

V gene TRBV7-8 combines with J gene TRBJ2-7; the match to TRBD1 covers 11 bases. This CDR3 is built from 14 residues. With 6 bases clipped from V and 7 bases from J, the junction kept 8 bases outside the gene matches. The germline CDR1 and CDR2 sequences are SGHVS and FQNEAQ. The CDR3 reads CASSIGQGAREQYF. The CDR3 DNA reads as TGTGCCAGCAGTATAGGACAGGGGGCGAGAGAGCAGTACTTC.

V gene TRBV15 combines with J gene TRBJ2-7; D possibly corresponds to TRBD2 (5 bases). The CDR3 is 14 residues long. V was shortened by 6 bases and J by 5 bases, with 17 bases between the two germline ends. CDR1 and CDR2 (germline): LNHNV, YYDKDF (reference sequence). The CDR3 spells CATRTGKVIDEQYF. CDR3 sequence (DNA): TGTGCCACCAGGACGGGAAAGGTGATCGACGAGCAGTACTTC.

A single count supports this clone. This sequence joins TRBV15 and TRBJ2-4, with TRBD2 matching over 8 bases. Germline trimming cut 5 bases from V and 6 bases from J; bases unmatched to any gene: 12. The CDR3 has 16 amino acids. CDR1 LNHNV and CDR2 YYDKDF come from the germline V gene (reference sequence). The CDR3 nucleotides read TGTGCCACCAGCTCGAGTCCGCGGGGGGCCGGAAACATTCAGTACTTC. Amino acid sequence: CATSSSPRGAGNIQYF.

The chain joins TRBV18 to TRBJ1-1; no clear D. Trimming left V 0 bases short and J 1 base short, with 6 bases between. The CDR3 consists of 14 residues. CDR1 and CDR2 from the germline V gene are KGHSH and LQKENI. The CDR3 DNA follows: TGTGCCAGCTCACCACCGAACACGAACACTGAAGCTTTCTTT. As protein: CASSPPNTNTEAFF.

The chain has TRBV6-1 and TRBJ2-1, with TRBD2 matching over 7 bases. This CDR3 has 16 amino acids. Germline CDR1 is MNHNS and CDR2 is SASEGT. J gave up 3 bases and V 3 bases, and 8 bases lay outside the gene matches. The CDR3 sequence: CASSDQTSPRYNEQFF. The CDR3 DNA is TGTGCCAGCAGTGACCAGACTAGCCCGCGCTACAATGAGCAGTTCTTC.

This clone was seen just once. CDR3: CASSPRLLAGTNNEQFF. The DNA for the CDR3 is TGTGCCAGCAGTCCCCGCCTACTAGCGGGGACTAACAATGAGCAGTTCTTC. This sequence joins TRBV27 and TRBJ2-1; TRBD2 agrees at 10 bases. Germline CDR1 reads MNHEY; CDR2 reads SMNVEV (reference sequence). CDR3 length equals 17 residues. Trimming cost V 5 bases and J 5 bases; bases outside gene matches: 12.

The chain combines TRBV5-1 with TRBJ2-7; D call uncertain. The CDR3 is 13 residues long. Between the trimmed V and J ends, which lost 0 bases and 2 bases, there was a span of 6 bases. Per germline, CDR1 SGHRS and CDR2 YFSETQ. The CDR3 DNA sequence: TGCGCCAGCAGCTTGGGGGCCCCCTACGAGCAGTACTTC. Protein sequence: CASSLGAPYEQYF.

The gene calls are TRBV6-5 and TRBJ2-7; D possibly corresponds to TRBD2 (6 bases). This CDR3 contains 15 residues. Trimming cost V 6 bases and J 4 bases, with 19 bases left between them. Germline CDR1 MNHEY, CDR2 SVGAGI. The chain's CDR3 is CASSGPGGGSYEQYF. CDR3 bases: TGTGCCAGCAGCGGACCCGGGGGTGGGTCGTACGAGCAGTACTTC.

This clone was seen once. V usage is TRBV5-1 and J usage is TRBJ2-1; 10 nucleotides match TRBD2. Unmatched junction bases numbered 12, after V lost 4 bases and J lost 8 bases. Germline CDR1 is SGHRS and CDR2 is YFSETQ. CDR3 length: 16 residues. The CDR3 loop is CASSASGSFYSDEQFF. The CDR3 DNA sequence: TGCGCCAGCAGCGCTAGCGGGAGTTTCTATAGCGATGAGCAGTTCTTC.

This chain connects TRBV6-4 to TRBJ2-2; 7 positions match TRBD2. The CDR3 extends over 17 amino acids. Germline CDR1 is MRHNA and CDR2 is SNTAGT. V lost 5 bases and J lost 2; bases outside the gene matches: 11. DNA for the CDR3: TGTGCCAGCAGTCCCATGTCTAGCGGCCGTAACACCGGGGAGCTGTTTTTT. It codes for CASSPMSSGRNTGELFF.